The 7 T cell receptor beta chains listed next were all sequenced from one sample in a study of control samples from healthy donors and cancer patients. Some clones are missing from TCRdb's copy, which holds only in-frame ones; the method was immunoSEQ multiplex PCR. The sample yields more than 95,000 clones, around 90% seen once. Material: blood. The receptors were sampled from a woman aged 65 to 85 in good health.

This clone was counted between two and nine times. J is TRBJ1-5 and V is TRBV2, with TRBD1 matching 7 bases. CDR1 is SNHLY, CDR2 FYNNEI, per germline. The CDR3 is 17 amino acids. After removal of 3 bases from V and 6 bases from J, the junction contained 14 bases not matched to a gene. The CDR3 coding sequence is TGTGCCAGCAGTGACGTAAGTCGACACAGGGGTCGTCAGCCCCAGCATTTT. Protein sequence: CASSDVSRHRGRQPQHF.

In its sample, this clone was seen a few times. This rearrangement joins TRBV25-1 to TRBJ1-6; D ambiguous. The CDR3 length is 13 residues. Per the germline V gene, CDR1 is MGHDK and CDR2 is SYGVNS. V gave up 1 base and J gave up 12 bases, with 10 bases separating them. The CDR3 protein is CASSESLLLPLHF. The CDR3 DNA sequence: TGTGCCAGCAGTGAATCTCTCTTATTACCCCTCCACTTT.

The chain is built from TRBV21-1 and TRBJ1-2; the listed D gene, TRBD1, was not tested against the DNA. TRBV21-1 is a pseudogene locus. The CDR3 runs 15 residues. The CDR3 protein is CASSKKGTDSYGYTF. CDR3 nucleotides: TGTGCCAGCAGCAAAAAGGGGACAGACTCCTATGGCTACACCTTC.

J is TRBJ1-3 and V is TRBV5-6, with D hard to call. The CDR3 spans 15 residues. The V end lost 3 bases, the J end lost 0 bases, and 10 bases lay between the germline ends. Germline V gives CDR1 SGHDT, CDR2 YYEEEE. The CDR3 sequence: CASSSGAFSGNTIYF. The CDR3 DNA sequence: TGTGCCAGCAGCTCGGGTGCGTTCTCTGGAAACACCATATATTTT.

The chain combines TRBV5-1 with TRBJ1-2, with D unresolved. Germline CDR1 SGHRS, CDR2 YFSETQ. V shed 4 bases and J shed 0 bases, with 13 bases lying between them. This CDR3 has 15 residues. CDR3 nucleotide sequence: TGCGCCAGCAGCCCCGTCTTGGAAACTAACTATGGCTACACCTTC. Translating it yields CASSPVLETNYGYTF.

This sequence joins TRBV7-8 and TRBJ1-2, with D tentatively TRBD1 (5 bases). The CDR3 is 16 amino acids. The V end was cut by 7 bases, the J end by 3 bases, with 21 bases between. Looked up from germline, CDR1 is SGHVS and CDR2 is FQNEAQ. The CDR3 DNA reads as TGTGCCAGCATCAGGACGGCCAGGGTTGGGGACTATGGCTACACCTTC. It encodes CASIRTARVGDYGYTF.

The rearrangement links TRBV2 to TRBJ1-6, with D maybe TRBD1 (6 bases). V lost 3 bases and J lost 6, with 9 bases in between. CDR1 is SNHLY and CDR2 is FYNNEI in the germline V gene. This CDR3 contains 14 residues. For the CDR3, the DNA is TGTGCCAGCAGTGAGGGGACACCTAATTCACCCCTCCACTTT. Protein sequence: CASSEGTPNSPLHF.